The 9 T cell receptor beta chains presented below share a single source sample, sequenced in a study of identical twins. From the 5' RACE reads, TCRdb called clonotypes with MiXCR, one entry per CDR3 protein. The sample includes approximately 350,000 distinct CDR3 sequences, approximately 13% of them seen just once. This sample also appeared in a second study, on yellow fever vaccine responses in identical twins.

Sequenced sample: CD8+ T cells sorted from blood. These receptors originate from a woman in her late teens or twenties in good health.

This clonotype was seen many times. The chain couples TRBV5-1 to TRBJ2-1, with 11 bases that match TRBD2. The CDR3 length is 16 residues. The germline V gene has CDR1 SGHRS and CDR2 YFSETQ. Unmatched junction bases numbered 10, after V lost 4 bases and J lost 7 bases. CDR3 bases: TGCGCCAGCAGCAAAGTAGCGGGAGGGCCAAGGAATGAGCAGTTCTTC. This codes for CASSKVAGGPRNEQFF.

There are a few counts of this clonotype. The rearrangement uses TRBV29-1 and TRBJ1-4; D unresolved. Germline loops: CDR1 SQVTM, CDR2 ANQGSEA. Trimming left V 4 bases short and J 0 bases short, with 6 bases between. This CDR3 is built from 13 residues. CDR3 region: CSVVGTTNEKLFF. CDR3 nucleotides: TGCAGCGTTGTCGGGACAACTAATGAAAAACTGTTTTTT. The full variable domain, its missing parts supplied by reference TRBV29-1 and TRBJ1-4, is SAVISQKPSRDICQRGTSLTIQCQVDSQVTMMFWYRQQPGQSLTLIATANQGSEATYESGFVIDKFPISRPNLTFSTLTVSNMSPEDSSIYLCSVVGTTNEKLFFGSGTQLSVL.

V and J are TRBV28 and TRBJ1-2, with D perhaps matching TRBD1 (5 bases). The CDR3 covers 14 residues. The V and J ends lost 2 bases and 7 bases respectively, with 14 bases between them. Germline V gene data show CDR1 as MDHEN and CDR2 as SYDVKM. In DNA, the CDR3 is TGTGCCAGCAGTTTAATCCAGGGTATTTTTGGCTACACCTTC. Translation gives CASSLIQGIFGYTF.

This rearrangement joins TRBV10-1 to TRBJ2-3; D call uncertain. Germline lookup yields CDR1 WNHNN and CDR2 SYGVQD (reference sequence). The CDR3 contains 14 residues. Between the trimmed V and J ends, which lost 3 bases and 6 bases, there was a span of 13 bases. CDR3 residues: CASSDENFVDTQYF. The CDR3 DNA sequence: TGCGCCAGCAGTGACGAGAACTTCGTGGATACGCAGTATTTT.

This clonotype came up a few times. The chain is built from TRBV11-1 and TRBJ2-1; either TRBD1 or TRBD2 may supply D (5 bases each). The CDR3 loop spans 13 amino acids. Germline V gene sequence: CDR1 SGHAT, CDR2 FQDESV (reference sequence). V shed 3 bases and J shed 10 bases, with 13 bases lying between them. This CDR3 reads CASSLGPFLEQFF. As DNA, the CDR3 is TGTGCCAGCAGCTTGGGACCTTTCCTGGAGCAGTTCTTC.

V and J are TRBV6-1 and TRBJ2-5; 11 nucleotides match TRBD2. The V gene's germline CDR1 is MNHNS and CDR2 SASEGT. J gave up 5 bases and V 6 bases, and 11 bases lay outside the gene matches. The CDR3 is 16 residues long. The DNA of the CDR3 is TGTGCCAGCAGCCTATTTAGCGGGGGGGCCCGGGAGACCCAGTACTTC. As protein: CASSLFSGGARETQYF.

The rearrangement uses TRBV4-2 and TRBJ1-1; no definite D call. Germline-derived CDR1 and CDR2 are LGHNA and YNFKEQ. This CDR3 comprises 15 residues. Trimming shortened V by 4 bases and J by 11 bases, and 23 bases separated the two germline ends. CDR3 coding DNA: TGTGCCAGCAGCCGCTTAACAGTCCGGCCCCTGCGGGCTTTCTTT. As protein: CASSRLTVRPLRAFF.

The V gene is TRBV5-1, the J gene TRBJ2-1, with D possibly being TRBD2 (6 bases). Trimming stripped 4 bases from V and 4 bases from J, with 18 bases between. The germline CDR1 and CDR2 sequences are SGHRS and YFSETQ. The CDR3 contains 16 residues. The CDR3 DNA follows: TGCGCCAGCAGCCGACGGGAGTCGGTCTCGTACAATGAGCAGTTCTTC. Amino acid sequence: CASSRRESVSYNEQFF.

This clonotype showed up just a few times. The gene calls are TRBV24-1 and TRBJ2-3; 7 nucleotides match TRBD2. CDR1 is KGHDR and CDR2 is SFDVKD in the germline V gene. With 1 base clipped from V and 0 bases from J, the junction kept 6 bases outside the gene matches. This CDR3 is built from 17 residues. The CDR3 region has the DNA TGTGCCACCAGTGATTTTCGGGGGGAGAAGAGCACAGATACGCAGTATTTT. The encoded protein is CATSDFRGEKSTDTQYF.